The entry below describes one TCR beta chain. Its antigen remains unknown. This record comes from a study of T cell responses to AZD1222 COVID-19 vaccine. Findings and limits, study-wide: Donors skewed white British and female; clonal diversity was possibly underestimated.

This CDR3 region has 15 residues. The germline V and J ends were trimmed by 0 bases and 4 bases, with 10 bases remaining between them. Repertoires were generated with immunoSEQ multiplex PCR, while TCRdb's copy carries only in-frame clones and drops some. This sample has fewer than 110,000 clones; roughly 91% occur once, and the top ten carry about 5%. The material was peripheral blood, obtained on day 0 of AZD1222 vaccination. The V and J genes are TRBV23-1 and TRBJ1-5, with TRBD1 as a possible D gene (5 bases). TRBV23-1 is placed among ORFs of uncertain function. The sequence came from an adult in good health. In nucleotides, the CDR3 is TGCGCCAGCAGTCAATCGGGGGACGGTAATCAGCCCCAGCATTTT. Encoded protein: CASSQSGDGNQPQHF.